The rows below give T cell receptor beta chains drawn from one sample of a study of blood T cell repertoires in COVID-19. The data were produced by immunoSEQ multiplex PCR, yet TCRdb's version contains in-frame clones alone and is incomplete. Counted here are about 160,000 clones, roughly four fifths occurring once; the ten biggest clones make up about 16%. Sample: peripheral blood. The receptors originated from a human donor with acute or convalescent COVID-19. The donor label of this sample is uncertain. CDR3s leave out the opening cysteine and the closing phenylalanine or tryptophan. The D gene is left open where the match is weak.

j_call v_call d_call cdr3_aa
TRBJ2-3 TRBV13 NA ASSLVQSTDTQY
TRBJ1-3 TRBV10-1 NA ASTFQGCLGNTIY
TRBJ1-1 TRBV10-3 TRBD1 ATLRGQGDTEAF
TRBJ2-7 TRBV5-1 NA ASSLGGGAHYEQY
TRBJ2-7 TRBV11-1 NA ASSQGQIYEQY
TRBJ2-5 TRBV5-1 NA ASSLGDNLETQY
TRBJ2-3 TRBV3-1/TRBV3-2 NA ASSPRTPPDTQY
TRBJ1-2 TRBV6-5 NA ASSGAGLYGYT
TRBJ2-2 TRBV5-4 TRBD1 ASSSYRDRVTGELF
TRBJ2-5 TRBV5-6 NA ASSLVSFRETQY
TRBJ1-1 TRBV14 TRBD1 ASSPQGQGTEAF
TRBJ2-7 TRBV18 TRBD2 ASSTGRLAGEFEQY
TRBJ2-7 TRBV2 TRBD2 ASRVAGGLREQY